Sequencing of this TCR beta chain was carried out in a study of blood T cell repertoires in COVID-19 (dated by TCRdb to 2018 to 2021). About the study as a whole: Samples from collaborators originated in the United States, Italy and Spain and spanned both the acute and convalescent phases of COVID-19. The material from the prospective study consisted of cDNA or gDNA derived from T cells, B-cell-depleted T cells, or PBMCs. The dataset comprised deeply sampled blood TCRbeta repertoires from subjects exposed to, actively infected with, or recovered from COVID-19. The repertoires were released in a freely available public database meant as a resource for research on the immune response to SARS-CoV-2. Samples came from the ongoing ImmuneRACE study (first 160 participants) plus 1,254 subjects from 6 global collaborators. Nearly every sample came with metadata listing a de-identified subject ID, COVID-19 status, age in years and sex. HLA class I and class II types, where available, came from metadata supplied by the sample provider rather than from assay-based typing.

TCRbeta CDR3 regions were amplified from genomic DNA using the immunoSEQ Assay, a bias-controlled multiplex PCR. Concerning the study's data processing: Within the assay, amplification of reference gene primers was used to estimate how many nucleated cells each sample contained. To quantify the absolute abundance of each unique TCRbeta CDR3 rearrangement, sequence reads were collapsed and filtered. For each sample, productive Simpson clonality was calculated by taking the square root of Simpson's diversity index across productive rearrangements. Entries here come from immuneACCESS through TCRdb and include only in-frame sequences with V and J called. Some clones fail to appear in such tables; in the studies checked, an unresolved V gene covers under half of the shortfall, and the cause of the remainder is unknown. The D gene and trimming were derived from the DNA, and the V and J assignments and clone size from that table. The sample has some 50,000 clones on record, 80% to 90% of them singletons. Of the sample, 3.5% falls within the top ten clones.

Relative to germline, V is missing 8 bases and J is missing 8 bases, with 10 bases of the junction outside any gene match. From cysteine to phenylalanine, the CDR3 is 15 amino acids long. This entry keeps only the CDR3 DNA: 45 bases, framed from base 1. Looking up the germline V gene (reference sequence) yields CDR1 MNHEY and CDR2 SMNVEV. Overall results and qualifications from the work: Clinical and demographic metadata were provided uncurated, with the amount varying by source and participant.

A word on this clone: The antigen it binds to is not known. No quality values exist for individual bases; no much larger clone is one base distant.

Each collaborating institution followed its own protocols to collect whole blood in K2EDTA tubes. Collaborator samples were shipped for TCRbeta analysis as frozen whole blood, isolated PBMCs, or DNA extracted from either sample type. The sample consisted of peripheral blood. The receptor chain draws on TRBV27 and TRBJ1-6; 9 bases in the middle match TRBD1. This TCR derives from a human donor in a cohort sampled during active COVID-19. The nucleotide sequence reads TGTGCCAGCTCTGACATACAGGGGGCTTATTCACCCCTCCACTTT. Translated, it gives CASSDIQGAYSPLHF.